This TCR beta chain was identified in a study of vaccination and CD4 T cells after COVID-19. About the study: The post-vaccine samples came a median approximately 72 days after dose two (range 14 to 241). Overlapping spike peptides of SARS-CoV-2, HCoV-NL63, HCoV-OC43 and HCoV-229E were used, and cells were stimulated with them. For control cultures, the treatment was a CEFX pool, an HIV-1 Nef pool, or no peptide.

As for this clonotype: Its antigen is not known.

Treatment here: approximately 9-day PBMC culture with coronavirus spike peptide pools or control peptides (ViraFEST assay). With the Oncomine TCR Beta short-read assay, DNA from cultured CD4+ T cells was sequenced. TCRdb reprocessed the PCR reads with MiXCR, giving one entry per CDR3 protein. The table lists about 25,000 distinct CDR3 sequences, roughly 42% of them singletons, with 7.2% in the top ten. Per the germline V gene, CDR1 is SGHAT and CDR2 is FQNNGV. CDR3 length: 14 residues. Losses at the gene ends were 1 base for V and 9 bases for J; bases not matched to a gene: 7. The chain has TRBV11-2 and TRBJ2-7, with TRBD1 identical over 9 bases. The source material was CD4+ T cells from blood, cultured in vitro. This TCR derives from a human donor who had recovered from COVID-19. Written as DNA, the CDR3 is TGTGCCAGCAGCTTAGGGAGGGGACAGGGAGGGCAGTACTTC. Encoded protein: CASSLGRGQGGQYF.